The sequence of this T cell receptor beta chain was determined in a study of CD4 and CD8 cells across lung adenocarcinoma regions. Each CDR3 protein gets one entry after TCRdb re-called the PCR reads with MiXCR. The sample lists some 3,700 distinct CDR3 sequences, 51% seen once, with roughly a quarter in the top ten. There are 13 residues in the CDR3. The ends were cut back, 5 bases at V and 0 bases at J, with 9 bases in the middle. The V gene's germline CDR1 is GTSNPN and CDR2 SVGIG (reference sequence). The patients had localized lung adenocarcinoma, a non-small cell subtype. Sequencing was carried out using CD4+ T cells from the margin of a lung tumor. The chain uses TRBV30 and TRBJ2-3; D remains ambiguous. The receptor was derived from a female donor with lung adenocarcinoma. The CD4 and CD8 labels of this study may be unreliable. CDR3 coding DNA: TGTGCCTGGGCTCTGGCTAGCACAGATACGCAGTATTTT. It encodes CAWALASTDTQYF.